This entry lists 25 T cell receptor beta chains sequenced from one sample in a study of T cell responses to AZD1222 COVID-19 vaccine. Using immunoSEQ multiplex PCR, the repertoire was profiled, and TCRdb retains in-frame clones only, with some absent. The sample comprises about 120,000 clones, more than 65% of which are singletons, and around 9.9% rests with the top ten. The source was peripheral blood, collected on day 0 of AZD1222 vaccination. The receptors were gathered from an adult in good health.

This clone showed up just a few times. The chain recombines TRBV10-3 with TRBJ1-2; D remains unclear. V lost 4 bases and J lost 4, with 16 bases in between. Germline-derived CDR1 and CDR2 are ENHRY and SYGVKD. The CDR3 totals 15 residues. The CDR3 reads CAISGSREGFYGYTF. The CDR3 DNA reads TGTGCCATCAGTGGAAGTAGGGAGGGTTTCTATGGCTACACCTTC.

The chain couples TRBV19 to TRBJ2-7; D gene unclear. V lost 4 bases and J lost 4, with 17 bases in between. Germline V gene data show CDR1 as LNHDA and CDR2 as SQIVND (reference sequence). CDR3 length: 15 residues. As DNA, the CDR3 is TGTGCCAGTAGTAAAGCTGGGCTATCCGAGTACGAGCAGTACTTC. As protein: CASSKAGLSEYEQYF.

The chain carries TRBV18 and TRBJ1-2; D unresolved. The CDR3 sequence is 13 residues long. V gave up 1 base and J gave up 8 bases, with 11 bases separating them. Germline-derived CDR1 and CDR2 are KGHSH and LQKENI. This CDR3 is CASSPQAQRGYTF. The CDR3 DNA is TGTGCCAGCTCACCACAAGCACAGAGGGGCTACACCTTC.

The chain combines TRBV28 with TRBJ1-2, with 7 positions matching TRBD1. The length of the CDR3 is 15 residues. The germline gives CDR1 MDHEN, CDR2 SYDVKM. V shed 5 bases and J 4 bases; nucleotides not matched to a gene: 10. The CDR3 bases are TGTGCCAGCAGTCAACGACAGGGATGGGGCTATGGCTACACCTTC. Protein sequence: CASSQRQGWGYGYTF.

V is TRBV28 and J is TRBJ1-3, with TRBD1 as a possible D gene (6 bases). Germline V gene sequence: CDR1 MDHEN, CDR2 SYDVKM. CDR3 length equals 21 residues. The V end was cut by 4 bases, the J end by 0 bases, with 28 bases between. CDR3 sequence reads: CASSSPGGAGDPLSSGNTIYF. CDR3 coding DNA: TGTGCCAGCAGTTCGCCCGGCGGGGCAGGGGACCCTTTGAGCTCTGGAAACACCATATATTTT.

The chain carries TRBV10-3 and TRBJ1-3, with unresolved D. Germline CDR1 reads ENHRY; CDR2 reads SYGVKD. V gave up 3 bases and J gave up 0 bases, with 9 bases separating them. This CDR3 region has 15 residues. CDR3 amino acids: CAISDSTISGNTIYF. The CDR3 DNA reads as TGTGCCATCAGTGATTCAACAATCTCTGGAAACACCATATATTTT.

In its sample, this clone was seen once. The rearrangement uses TRBV2 and TRBJ2-5; 13 bases line up with TRBD2. CDR3 length equals 14 residues. Germline CDR1 is SNHLY and CDR2 is FYNNEI. With 6 bases clipped from V and 8 bases from J, the junction kept 6 bases outside the gene matches. The CDR3 DNA sequence: TGTGCCAGCAGCGATCGGACTAGCGGGGGAACCCAGTACTTC. It is translated as CASSDRTSGGTQYF.

The V call is TRBV28, the J call TRBJ1-5; D is uncertain. CDR3 length equals 16 residues. Germline loops: CDR1 MDHEN, CDR2 SYDVKM. Trimming cost V 2 bases and J 4 bases, with 15 bases left between them. CDR3 coding DNA: TGTGCCAGCAGTTTAGGTCCCGGGCGAGGGAATCAGCCCCAGCATTTT. As protein: CASSLGPGRGNQPQHF.

About this clone itself: A junction boundary mismatches the germline segment, possibly from a read error. DNA for the CDR3: TGCAGCGTAGAAGGACTAGCGGGAGTTCGTGAGCAGTTCTTC. Its translation is CSVEGLAGVREQFF. V is TRBV29-1 and J is TRBJ2-1; 13 positions agree with TRBD2. Germline-derived CDR1 and CDR2 are SQVTM and ANQGSEA. The CDR3 sequence is 14 residues long.

The chain is built from TRBV19 and TRBJ2-1; 8 nucleotides line up with TRBD2. The CDR3 is made up of 15 amino acids. The germline V gene has CDR1 LNHDA and CDR2 SQIVND (reference sequence). With V trimmed by 5 bases and J by 4 bases, 7 bases remained unmatched. CDR3 bases: TGTGCCAGTAGTCGTACTAGCGGTTCTTACAATGAGCAGTTCTTC. Residues: CASSRTSGSYNEQFF.

This clone came up a few times. V usage is TRBV18 and J usage is TRBJ1-1; D is possibly TRBD1 (5 bases). CDR1 is KGHSH and CDR2 is LQKENI in the germline V gene. The CDR3 has 15 amino acids. Trimming left V 2 bases short and J 4 bases short, with 14 bases between. CDR3 protein: CASSPTQGGRTEAFF. In DNA form, the CDR3 reads TGTGCCAGCTCACCAACTCAGGGTGGGCGCACTGAAGCTTTCTTT.

In this sample, this clone turned up once. The V call is TRBV28, the J call TRBJ1-2; a weak D match, TRBD1 (5 bases). Germline V lookup: CDR1 MDHEN, CDR2 SYDVKM. The CDR3 has 13 amino acids. V dropped 10 bases and J dropped 2 bases, with 14 bases sitting between them. CDR3 in amino acids: CATSTGENYGYTF. The CDR3 region has the DNA TGTGCCACCTCTACGGGGGAAAACTATGGCTACACCTTC.

The chain recombines TRBV5-6 with TRBJ1-5, with D maybe TRBD1 (6 bases). Germline V gives CDR1 SGHDT, CDR2 YYEEEE. There are 14 residues in the CDR3. V was shortened by 7 bases and J by 5 bases, with 16 bases between the two germline ends. The CDR3 DNA follows: TGTGCCAGCCAAAAACAGGGAATTTATCAGCCCCAGCATTTT. Its protein is CASQKQGIYQPQHF.

This chain joins TRBV9 and TRBJ2-1; 8 bases are a match to TRBD2. The CDR3 totals 14 residues. Trimming at V came to 1 base and at J to 6 bases, leaving 3 bases not matched to a gene. Germline V CDR1 and CDR2: SGDLS, YYNGEE. CDR3 loop: CASSVLAGSNEQFF. The CDR3 DNA reads TGTGCCAGCAGCGTACTAGCGGGTTCCAATGAGCAGTTCTTC.

The genes are TRBV28 and TRBJ2-5; D gene uncertain. Germline CDR1 is MDHEN and CDR2 is SYDVKM. The CDR3 contains 14 residues. Trimming took off 3 bases at V and 1 base at J, with 9 bases between the two ends. The CDR3 nucleotides read TGTGCCAGCAGTTTTAAGGGTTCCCAAGAGACCCAGTACTTC. The encoded protein is CASSFKGSQETQYF.

This sequence joins TRBV6-5 and TRBJ2-7; unclear D gene. Germline CDR1 is MNHEY and CDR2 is SVGAGI. Trimming took 6 bases from V and 4 from J, leaving 7 bases between them. CDR3 length equals 11 residues. The chain's CDR3 is CASSDVYEQYF. As DNA, the CDR3 is TGTGCCAGCAGCGACGTTTACGAGCAGTACTTC.

This clone has only one observation. The chain links TRBV4-3 to TRBJ1-5, with 8 bases aligning to TRBD1. V lost 0 bases and J lost 7; bases outside the gene matches: 5. Germline CDR1 reads LGHNA; CDR2 reads YSLEER. The CDR3 is made up of 15 amino acids. The CDR3 loop is CASSQDWTGRQPQHF. CDR3 in DNA: TGCGCCAGCAGCCAAGATTGGACAGGGAGACAGCCCCAGCATTTT.

This clone was seen once. J is TRBJ1-6 and V is TRBV11-2; D is perhaps TRBD1 (6 bases). The germline gives CDR1 SGHAT, CDR2 FQNNGV. V lost 5 bases and J 4 bases, leaving 18 bases between the germline ends. CDR3 length equals 17 residues. The CDR3 here is CASSTVQGPSYNSPLHF. The CDR3 DNA reads as TGTGCCAGCAGCACAGTACAGGGTCCATCGTATAATTCACCCCTCCACTTT.

The chain couples TRBV4-2 to TRBJ1-2; tentatively, D is TRBD1 (5 bases). Germline V gene data show CDR1 as LGHNA and CDR2 as YNFKEQ. V lost 0 bases, J lost 3 bases, and 11 bases lay in between. This CDR3 is built from 15 residues. For the CDR3, the DNA is TGTGCCAGCAGCCAAGATACAGGTACGCACTATGGCTACACCTTC. Encoded protein: CASSQDTGTHYGYTF.

The genes are TRBV5-1 and TRBJ1-3; maybe TRBD1 (6 bases). Trimming took off 1 base at V and 2 bases at J, with 10 bases between the two ends. Germline CDR1 SGHRS, CDR2 YFSETQ. The CDR3 length is 15 residues. The CDR3 spells CASSLQGTPGNTIYF. CDR3 in DNA: TGCGCCAGCAGCTTGCAGGGGACCCCTGGAAACACCATATATTTT.

This sequence joins TRBV3-1 (or the pseudogene TRBV3-2) and TRBJ1-2; weak D call: TRBD1 (5 bases). Looked up from germline, CDR1 is LGHDT and CDR2 is YNNKEL (reference sequence). The CDR3 loop spans 13 amino acids. V was shortened by 0 bases and J by 8 bases, with 10 bases between the two germline ends. The CDR3 spells CASSQDRGSGYTF. The CDR3 DNA reads TGTGCCAGCAGCCAAGATAGGGGTTCGGGCTACACCTTC.

The V gene is TRBV29-1, the J gene TRBJ2-1; no firm D call. The V gene's germline CDR1 is SQVTM and CDR2 ANQGSEA. Trimming removed 8 bases at V and 0 bases at J, with 11 bases between. The CDR3 has 13 residues. The CDR3 nucleotides read TGCAGCAAGACATCGAGCTCCTACAATGAGCAGTTCTTC. Its protein is CSKTSSSYNEQFF.

This chain uses TRBV2 with TRBJ2-2; 8 bases are a match to TRBD2. CDR3 size: 15 residues. Germline lookup yields CDR1 SNHLY and CDR2 FYNNEI. J gave up 0 bases and V 7 bases, and 4 bases lay outside the gene matches. The CDR3 sequence is CASTRTSPNTGELFF. The CDR3 nucleotides read TGTGCCAGCACCAGGACTAGCCCGAACACCGGGGAGCTGTTTTTT.

This chain's CDR3 is CASSLAGSSGSYNEQFF. The CDR3 nucleotides are TGTGCCAGCAGCTTGGCCGGGAGTTCAGGATCCTACAATGAGCAGTTCTTC. This chain uses TRBV5-4 with TRBJ2-1; tentatively, D is TRBD2 (6 bases). CDR3 length: 17 residues. With 0 bases removed from V and 1 base from J, the gap between germline ends came to 14 bases. Germline CDR1 SGHNT, CDR2 YYREEE (reference sequence).

J is TRBJ1-4 and V is TRBV4-3; possible D gene TRBD1, 5 bases. Trimming removed 0 bases from V and 7 bases from J, with 15 bases in between. Germline CDR1 is LGHNA and CDR2 is YSLEER. The CDR3 is 16 residues long. The CDR3 here is CASSQDLRLRGEKLFF. The DNA for the CDR3 is TGCGCCAGCAGCCAAGATTTGAGGTTGAGGGGTGAAAAACTGTTTTTT.